This passage covers 13 T cell receptor beta chains from one sample sequenced in a study of naive and memory T cell subsets. Treatment in this sample: skin biopsy from PPD injection site in Mantoux-positive individual. Unsorted total RNA, roughly 1 to 1000 ng, was DNase treated before reverse transcription. Alpha and beta constant region primers primed reverse transcription for blood and skin samples. TCRdb recomputed calls from the UMI-ligation and nested PCR reads with MiXCR, one row per CDR3 protein. The sample holds around 20,000 distinct CDR3 sequences, 8% to 10% seen once. The sample was skin, taken from a tuberculin skin test site. All receptors come from an adult in good health.

The table lists this clonotype with many counts. V usage is TRBV20-1 and J usage is TRBJ2-3; 10 positions match TRBD2. The length of the CDR3 is 16 residues. CDR1 and CDR2 from the germline V gene are DFQATT and SNEGSKA (reference sequence). V dropped 3 bases and J dropped 6; count of bases not matched to a gene: 12. The CDR3 nucleotides are TGCAGTGCTAGTGGACTAGCGGACTCGGCGGGGGATACGCAGTATTTT. It yields the protein CSASGLADSAGDTQYF.

The chain is built from TRBV11-2 and TRBJ1-1, with D perhaps TRBD1 (5 bases). This CDR3 comprises 14 residues. V was trimmed by 4 bases and J by 8 bases, leaving 17 bases between them. Per the germline V gene, CDR1 is SGHAT and CDR2 is FQNNGV. The chain's CDR3 is CASSSPSGGKEAFF. The CDR3 nucleotides are TGTGCCAGCAGCTCCCCGTCGGGGGGGAAAGAAGCTTTCTTT. Supplemented by reference TRBV11-2 and TRBJ1-1, the full variable domain reads EAGVAQSPRYKIIEKRQSVAFWCNPISGHATLYWYQQILGQGPKLLIQFQNNGVVDDSQLPKDRFSAERLKGVDSTLKIQPAKLEDSAVYLCASSSPSGGKEAFFGQGTRLTVV.

This clonotype was seen repeatedly, ten times or more. The V and J genes are TRBV7-9 and TRBJ2-1; D unresolved. CDR1 and CDR2 (germline): SEHNR, FQNEAQ (reference sequence). The CDR3 covers 12 residues. V was clipped by 5 bases and J by 2 bases, with 4 bases between them. This chain's CDR3 is CASSPAYNEQFF. CDR3 coding DNA: TGTGCCAGCAGCCCGGCCTACAATGAGCAGTTCTTC.

The J gene is TRBJ1-5, the V gene TRBV6-5; no clear D. The V gene lost 2 bases and the J gene lost 3 bases, with 8 bases spanning the gap. The CDR3 contains 14 residues. Germline assignment: CDR1 MNHEY and CDR2 SVGAGI. CDR3 sequence reads: CASSYGRNNQPQHF. CDR3 in DNA: TGTGCCAGCAGTTACGGGCGGAACAATCAGCCCCAGCATTTT.

The genes are TRBV28 and TRBJ2-4; D call uncertain. Germline V gene lookup returns CDR1 MDHEN and CDR2 SYDVKM. The ends were cut back, 3 bases at V and 0 bases at J, with 21 bases in the middle. The CDR3 length is 19 residues. The CDR3 sequence: CASSLGRWSYVLAKNIQYF. The CDR3 DNA reads as TGTGCCAGCAGTTTGGGCAGATGGTCCTATGTCTTAGCCAAAAACATTCAGTACTTC.

A remark on this clonotype: A much more abundant neighbour one base away suggests this may be a read error. This sequence joins TRBV27 and TRBJ2-7; D is undetermined. Germline CDR1 MNHEY, CDR2 SMNVEV (reference sequence). This CDR3 region has 13 residues. Trimming took 5 bases from V and 5 from J, leaving 13 bases between them. The CDR3 bases are TGTGCCAGCAGTCCTCGCCCGTGCGACGAGCAGTACTTC. Protein product: CASSPRPCDEQYF.

This clonotype was detected ten times or more. The chain has TRBV9 and TRBJ1-6; a possible D gene is TRBD1 (5 bases). Trimming took off 4 bases at V and 5 bases at J, with 10 bases between the two ends. CDR1 and CDR2 (germline): SGDLS, YYNGEE. The CDR3 consists of 14 residues. The CDR3 bases are TGTGCCAGCAGCCCGAGACAGCATAATTCACCCCTCCACTTT. It translates to CASSPRQHNSPLHF.

This clonotype was detected many times. The V call is TRBV10-3, the J call TRBJ2-7; TRBD2 agrees at 7 bases. Germline V lookup: CDR1 ENHRY, CDR2 SYGVKD. This CDR3 region has 16 residues. V was clipped by 6 bases and J by 4 bases; unmatched bases: 15. CDR3 nucleotides: TGTGCCATCAGAACTGAGGGCGGCGGGAGTATGTACGAGCAGTACTTC. Translation gives CAIRTEGGGSMYEQYF.

This clonotype was found a few times. The V and J genes are TRBV6-2 or TRBV6-3 and TRBJ2-3; D not resolved. Germline assignment: CDR1 MNHEY and CDR2 SVGEGT. This CDR3 is 14 amino acids long. V lost 5 bases, J lost 2 bases, and 11 bases lay in between. CDR3 bases: TGTGCCAGCAGTGACGGAATTCACACAGATACGCAGTATTTT. Translating gives CASSDGIHTDTQYF.

This clonotype ranks as medium-sized. The chain links TRBV6-5 to TRBJ2-1; 10 positions match TRBD1. Germline loops: CDR1 MNHEY, CDR2 SVGAGI. The CDR3 has 14 residues. Trimming took 7 bases from V and 7 from J; bases not matched to a gene: 7. The CDR3 protein is CASTVTGGKNEQFF. The CDR3 bases are TGTGCCAGCACCGTGACAGGGGGCAAGAATGAGCAGTTCTTC.

This clonotype was observed many times. The chain is built from TRBV6-1 and TRBJ2-2; D tentatively fits TRBD1 or TRBD2 (5 bases each). There are 14 residues in the CDR3. The germline V gene has CDR1 MNHNS and CDR2 SASEGT. The V gene lost 7 bases and the J gene lost 3 bases, with 12 bases spanning the gap. The CDR3 region is CASTRVGDTGELFF. CDR3 DNA: TGTGCCAGCACCAGAGTGGGGGACACCGGGGAGCTGTTTTTT.

The table lists this clonotype with many counts. The chain employs TRBV18 and TRBJ2-2; 7 bases are a match to TRBD1. The CDR3 is 18 residues long. V gave up 2 bases and J gave up 0 bases; unmatched junction bases: 9. Germline values: CDR1 KGHSH, CDR2 LQKENI. CDR3 DNA: TGTGCCAGCTCACCAGACCGGGACAGACCAACGAACACCGGGGAGCTGTTTTTT. This sequence encodes CASSPDRDRPTNTGELFF.

This clonotype turned up a few times. This chain links TRBV27 with TRBJ1-1, with TRBD1 as a possible D gene (5 bases). V lost 3 bases and J 4 bases, leaving 15 bases between the germline ends. The CDR3 spans 15 residues. The germline CDR1 and CDR2 sequences are MNHEY and SMNVEV (reference sequence). The CDR3 sequence is CASSLVGRVVTEAFF. The CDR3 DNA follows: TGTGCCAGCAGTTTGGTTGGCAGGGTGGTCACTGAAGCTTTCTTT.